The T cell receptor beta chain under discussion was sequenced for a study of OX40 agonist ivuxolimab in advanced cancers. Study summary: At 0.01 to 10 mg/kg, ivuxolimab was administered intravenously to patients every 2 weeks.

This table comes from immunoSEQ multiplex PCR, and its TCRdb copy is limited to in-frame clones, with some not included. The sample consists of under 85,000 clones, approximately 85% of them appearing once. This CDR3 is 13 amino acids long. CDR1 and CDR2 (germline): SGHRS, YFSETQ. Trimming pared 3 bases from V and 6 bases from J, leaving 10 bases between. This clonotype was obtained from an adult with an advanced solid tumor such as melanoma, head and neck, liver or kidney cancer. The specimen comprised CD4+ or CD8+ T cells sorted from blood, sampled in a trial of the OX40 agonist ivuxolimab. This sequence joins TRBV5-1 and TRBJ1-3; a weak D match, TRBD1 (5 bases). CDR3 loop: CASSYGGENTIYF. The CDR3, as DNA: TGCGCCAGCAGCTATGGGGGGGAAAACACCATATATTTT.